These 21 T cell receptor beta chains share one sample of origin, sequenced in a study of response to subunit inactivated influenza vaccine. TCRdb itself ran the RT-PCR reads through MiXCR, one entry per CDR3 protein. This sample has approximately 700,000 distinct CDR3 sequences, with more than 15% found just once. The sample here was PBMCs from blood, taken approximately 12 days after vaccination. The receptor source for this set is a man aged 50 to 60 who received an inactivated influenza vaccine.

This clonotype was seen repeatedly, ten times or more. J is TRBJ2-3 and V is TRBV6-2 or TRBV6-3; D call uncertain. Germline CDR1 reads MNHEY; CDR2 reads SVGEGT. This CDR3 has 12 residues. V lost 10 bases to trimming and J lost 1 base, with 9 bases between them. For the CDR3, the DNA is TGTGCCACTTCCCCCCGCACAGATACGCAGTATTTT. Protein: CATSPRTDTQYF.

Remarks on this clonotype: The junction differs from germline at one of its ends, possibly a read error. V gene TRBV12-3 or TRBV12-4 combines with J gene TRBJ1-1, with D unresolved. The CDR3 length is 13 residues. This CDR3 is CASSLGVRTEAIF. The CDR3 bases are TGTGCCAGCAGTTTAGGGGTACGGACTGAAGCTATCTTT.

This clonotype was detected a few times. This chain links TRBV11-1 with TRBJ2-7, with 10 positions matching TRBD2. Per germline, CDR1 SGHAT and CDR2 FQDESV (reference sequence). V was pared by 5 bases and J by 2 bases, with 6 bases of the junction left unmatched. The CDR3 runs to 15 residues. CDR3 region: CASSARLAGAYEQYF. CDR3 DNA sequence: TGTGCCAGCAGCGCGAGACTAGCGGGCGCCTACGAGCAGTACTTC.

This clonotype was seen more than once but under ten times. Here the CDR3 reads CASSFGRIGEQFF. The CDR3 DNA is TGTGCCAGCAGCTTCGGAAGGATTGGCGAGCAGTTCTTC. The J gene is TRBJ2-1, the V gene TRBV7-2; D unresolved. This CDR3 has 13 amino acids. Deletions cut 3 bases from V and 10 bases from J, with 13 bases between. The germline CDR1 and CDR2 sequences are SGHTA and FQGNSA.

V and J are TRBV28 and TRBJ2-3; D remains unclear. CDR3 length: 11 residues. The germline V and J ends were trimmed by 3 bases and 7 bases, with 5 bases remaining between them. Germline CDR1 is MDHEN and CDR2 is SYDVKM. In DNA form, the CDR3 reads TGTGCCAGCAGTTTGGAGTATACGCAGTATTTT. It specifies CASSLEYTQYF.

This clonotype turned up a few times. CDR3 nucleotide sequence: TGTGCCATCAGTGAAGCGGCTCCGGGCAATCAGCCCCAGCATTTT. It yields the protein CAISEAAPGNQPQHF. The rearrangement uses TRBV10-3 and TRBJ1-5; D uncertain. This CDR3 contains 15 residues. Germline CDR1 is ENHRY and CDR2 is SYGVKD. V lost 3 bases to trimming and J lost 2 bases, with 11 bases between them.

J is TRBJ1-2 and V is TRBV19; no firm D call. Looked up from germline, CDR1 is LNHDA and CDR2 is SQIVND (reference sequence). The ends were cut back, 4 bases at V and 0 bases at J, with 9 bases in the middle. This CDR3 has 14 amino acids. This CDR3 reads CASSSAPSNYGYTF. CDR3 DNA sequence: TGTGCCAGTAGTAGCGCCCCCTCTAACTATGGCTACACCTTC.

At least ten counts were recorded for this clonotype. The rearrangement links TRBV7-2 to TRBJ1-2; TRBD1 agrees at 9 bases. V lost 5 bases to trimming and J lost 4 bases; unmatched junction nucleotides: 8. CDR3 size: 15 residues. Germline values: CDR1 SGHTA, CDR2 FQGNSA. The CDR3 region is CASSRDRAAVYGYTF. The DNA of the CDR3 is TGTGCCAGCAGCCGGGACAGGGCCGCGGTCTATGGCTACACCTTC.

This clonotype was picked up a small number of times. V gene TRBV4-3 combines with J gene TRBJ2-5; a possible D gene is TRBD2 (5 bases). Trimming stripped 1 base from V and 2 bases from J, with 11 bases between. The germline gives CDR1 LGHNA, CDR2 YSLEER. The CDR3 has 15 amino acids. CDR3 in amino acids: CASSQGGRIQETQYF. The CDR3 coding sequence is TGCGCCAGCAGCCAAGGAGGGCGGATTCAAGAGACCCAGTACTTC.

This clonotype was counted only a few times. The V and J genes are TRBV20-1 and TRBJ2-7; D gene uncertain. CDR1 is DFQATT, CDR2 SNEGSKA, per germline (reference sequence). The V end was cut by 3 bases, the J end by 3 bases, with 9 bases between. The CDR3 is 12 amino acids. This CDR3 reads CSASRTNYEQYF. The CDR3 nucleotides read TGCAGTGCTAGCAGGACCAACTACGAGCAGTACTTC.

This clonotype was observed a few times. The V gene is TRBV10-3, the J gene TRBJ2-5, with D possibly being TRBD2 (6 bases). Germline V gene lookup returns CDR1 ENHRY and CDR2 SYGVKD. V gave up 11 bases and J gave up 5 bases, with 18 bases separating them. The CDR3 spans 13 residues. The CDR3 loop reads CALGDSPTETQYF. CDR3 DNA: TGTGCCCTCGGGGACTCCCCTACGGAGACCCAGTACTTC.

The CDR3 region has the DNA TGTGCCAGCAGCCCGATAGTTCGGGGCTCCTACGAGCAGTACTTC. Translated: CASSPIVRGSYEQYF. The J gene is TRBJ2-7, the V gene TRBV5-5; tentatively, D is TRBD2 (5 bases). This CDR3 has 15 amino acids. Trimming took off 4 bases at V and 0 bases at J, with 14 bases between the two ends. In germline, CDR1 is SGHKS, CDR2 YYEKEE (reference sequence).

The V and J genes are TRBV5-1 and TRBJ2-6; the D call may be TRBD1 or TRBD2 (6 bases each). This CDR3 is 16 amino acids long. The germline V gene encodes CDR1 SGHRS and CDR2 YFSETQ. V was clipped by 4 bases and J by 1 base, with 12 bases between them. The CDR3 nucleotides read TGCGCCAGCAGCCCTGGGGGGACATCTGGGGCCAACGTCCTGACTTTC. It is translated as CASSPGGTSGANVLTF.

The rearrangement links TRBV7-3 to TRBJ2-1; 8 bases map to TRBD1. The CDR3 has 12 residues. V lost 2 bases, J lost 12 bases, and 3 bases stayed unmatched. Germline V gene data show CDR1 as SGHTA and CDR2 as FQGTGA. CDR3 sequence (DNA): TGTGCCAGCAGCTTAGACAGGGGAAGGCAGTTCTTC. Amino acid sequence: CASSLDRGRQFF. The full variable domain, its missing parts supplied by reference TRBV7-3 and TRBJ2-1, is GAGVSQTPSNKVTEKGKYVELRCDPISGHTALYWYRQSLGQGPEFLIYFQGTGAADDSGLPNDRFFAVRPEGSVSTLKIQRTERGDSAVYLCASSLDRGRQFFGPGTRLTVL.

V usage is TRBV20-1 and J usage is TRBJ2-3, with a tentative D call TRBD2 (5 bases). CDR3 length equals 14 residues. Germline V gene data show CDR1 as DFQATT and CDR2 as SNEGSKA (reference sequence). V gave up 0 bases and J gave up 5 bases, with 12 bases separating them. CDR3 DNA: TGCAGTGCTAGAGATTTGGGAGTCGGAGATACGCAGTATTTT. It encodes CSARDLGVGDTQYF.

This clonotype was recorded a few times. V gene TRBV6-1 combines with J gene TRBJ2-5; 12 bases fit TRBD1. The CDR3 loop spans 15 amino acids. CDR1 is MNHNS and CDR2 is SASEGT in the germline V gene. V lost 6 bases and J lost 5; bases outside the gene matches: 7. The CDR3 DNA is TGTGCCAGCAGATCCGGGACAGGGGGCCTGGAGACCCAGTACTTC. Translated, it gives CASRSGTGGLETQYF.

This clonotype appeared many times. V gene TRBV5-1 combines with J gene TRBJ2-3, with 7 nucleotides matching TRBD1. V shed 0 bases, J shed 6 bases, and the junction held 4 bases outside the gene matches. The CDR3 is 14 residues long. In germline, CDR1 is SGHRS, CDR2 YFSETQ. The CDR3 DNA is TGCGCCAGCAGCTTGGCCAGGGGGAAGGATACGCAGTATTTT. It translates to CASSLARGKDTQYF.

The J gene is TRBJ1-1, the V gene TRBV4-1; TRBD1 aligns across 7 bases. The V segment lost 4 bases and the J segment 10 bases; nucleotides outside the gene matches: 15. CDR1 MGHRA and CDR2 YSYEKL come from the germline V gene. CDR3 length equals 15 residues. CDR3 coding DNA: TGCGCCAGCAGCCCACCCCCGGCGACAGGGAGTTCAGCTTTCTTT. As protein: CASSPPPATGSSAFF.

The J gene is TRBJ2-3, the V gene TRBV20-1; TRBD2 aligns across 7 bases. Trimming at V came to 6 bases and at J to 2 bases, leaving 11 bases not matched to a gene. The CDR3 runs to 15 residues. CDR1 is DFQATT and CDR2 is SNEGSKA in the germline V gene (reference sequence). CDR3 coding DNA: TGCAGTGCCCGGAGGGGCGGGGGTAACACAGATACGCAGTATTTT. Encoded protein: CSARRGGGNTDTQYF.

The chain links TRBV20-1 to TRBJ1-1; TRBD1 is a possible D gene (5 bases). The CDR3 has 13 amino acids. Trimming stripped 1 base from V and 1 base from J, with 7 bases between. Germline V CDR1 and CDR2: DFQATT, SNEGSKA (reference sequence). The CDR3 DNA sequence: TGCAGTGCTAGAGGGGGACGGAACACTGAAGCTTTCTTT. It encodes CSARGGRNTEAFF.

This clonotype was recorded many times. V and J are TRBV29-1 and TRBJ1-1; D is ambiguous. The CDR3 sequence is 13 residues long. Between the trimmed V and J ends, which lost 1 base and 6 bases, there was a span of 12 bases. Germline values: CDR1 SQVTM, CDR2 ANQGSEA. CDR3 in DNA: TGCAGCGTTGAAGGGAGGCAGAGAGCTGAAGCTTTCTTT. Protein sequence: CSVEGRQRAEAFF.